The TCR beta chain described here comes from a study of shared clonotypes between healthy human individuals. General observations from the study: Naive CD4 clonotype sharing across a few donors was approximately 5%. Researchers sampled blood only, noting tissue repertoires likely differ.

A note on this clone: Its antigen is not identified.

Sequencing used immunoSEQ multiplex PCR; TCRdb keeps in-frame clones, though not all of them. The sample lists some 1 million clones, 75% occurring once. With V trimmed by 2 bases and J by 11 bases, 8 bases remained unmatched. From germline, CDR1 is GTSNPN and CDR2 SVGIG (reference sequence). The CDR3 totals 12 residues. The sequence was obtained from a man aged 18 to 29 in good health. The sequenced sample was memory CD4+ T cells sorted from blood. Indicated subset: CD45RA-negative fraction. This sequence joins TRBV30 and TRBJ1-1, with 7 nucleotides matching TRBD1. DNA of the CDR3: TGTGCCTGGAGTCCGACAGGGTTCATTGCTTTCTTT. Translation: CAWSPTGFIAFF.